One TCR beta chain is described in this entry. Its antigen is as yet unknown. The sample comes from a study of T cell responses to AZD1222 COVID-19 vaccine. Whole-study findings and limits: Donors were mostly white British, more females; clonal diversity possibly underestimated.

Only in-frame clones appear in the TCRdb table, and some are missing; sequencing was by immunoSEQ multiplex PCR. In the table there are 140,000 or so clones, roughly 89% of which are singletons. The germline V gene encodes CDR1 MNHEY and CDR2 SMNVEV (reference sequence). CDR3 length: 16 residues. V was clipped by 3 bases and J by 8 bases, with 20 bases between them. The specimen was peripheral blood, collected on day 0 of AZD1222 vaccination. The chain is built from TRBV27 and TRBJ2-1; D gene unclear. The source of this sequence is an adult in good health. In nucleotides, the CDR3 is TGTGCCAGCAGTTTTTGGGAAGCTTCGGCCGTCTATGAGCAGTTCTTC. As protein: CASSFWEASAVYEQFF.